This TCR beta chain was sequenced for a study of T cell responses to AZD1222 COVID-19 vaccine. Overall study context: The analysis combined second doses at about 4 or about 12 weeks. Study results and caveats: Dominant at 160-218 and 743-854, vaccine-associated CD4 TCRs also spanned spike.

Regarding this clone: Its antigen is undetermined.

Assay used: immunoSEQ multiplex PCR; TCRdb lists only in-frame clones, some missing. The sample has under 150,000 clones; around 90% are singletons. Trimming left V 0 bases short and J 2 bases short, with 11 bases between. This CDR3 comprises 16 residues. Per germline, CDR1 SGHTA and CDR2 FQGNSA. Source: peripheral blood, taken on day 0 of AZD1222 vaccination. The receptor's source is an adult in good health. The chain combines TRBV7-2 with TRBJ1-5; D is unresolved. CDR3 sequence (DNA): TGTGCCAGCAGCTTAGCGGGTTCAGGCCGCAATCAGCCCCAGCATTTT. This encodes CASSLAGSGRNQPQHF.